This is a list of T cell receptor beta chains from one sample in a study of shared clonotypes between healthy human individuals. The data were produced by immunoSEQ multiplex PCR, yet TCRdb's version contains in-frame clones alone and is incomplete. Of roughly 500,000 clones in the sample, around 73% were seen once. Sequenced: PBMCs. The receptors were gathered from a woman aged 40 to 50 in good health. Some clones in this sample may be carry-over from other donors' samples. Each CDR3 is given with its conserved first and last residue. The order of the fields is clone size, CDR3 length, D gene, V gene, J gene, CDR3 protein, CDR3 DNA. D genes are given only for firm matches. The size of a clone is reported for some rows only, either as once, few or many, or as a class for expanded clones.

clone size: once
CDR3 length: 14
D gene: NA
V gene: TRBV11-2
J gene: TRBJ1-1
CDR3 protein: CASSSLQGITEAFF
CDR3 DNA: TGTGCCAGCAGCTCTTTACAGGGAATTACTGAAGCTTTCTTT

clone size: once
CDR3 length: 15
D gene: NA
V gene: TRBV5-4
J gene: TRBJ2-1
CDR3 protein: CASSLGLADYNEQFF
CDR3 DNA: TGTGCCAGCAGCTTGGGTTTAGCGGACTACAATGAGCAGTTCTTC

clone size: NA
CDR3 length: 16
D gene: TRBD2
V gene: TRBV28
J gene: TRBJ2-3
CDR3 protein: CASSPPGTRSTDTQYF
CDR3 DNA: TGTGCCAGCAGCCCACCCGGGACTAGAAGCACAGATACGCAGTATTTT

clone size: NA
CDR3 length: 13
D gene: TRBD2
V gene: TRBV11-3
J gene: TRBJ2-5
CDR3 protein: CASSRLAEETQYF
CDR3 DNA: TGTGCCAGCAGCCGACTAGCGGAAGAGACCCAGTACTTC

clone size: NA
CDR3 length: 13
D gene: TRBD2
V gene: TRBV29-1
J gene: TRBJ2-3
CDR3 protein: CSVGGLGGDTQYF
CDR3 DNA: TGCAGCGTTGGAGGGCTGGGAGGGGATACGCAGTATTTT

clone size: NA
CDR3 length: 14
D gene: NA
V gene: TRBV4-3
J gene: TRBJ2-7
CDR3 protein: CASSQDSASSPLYF
CDR3 DNA: TGCGCCAGCAGCCAAGATAGCGCGTCTAGCCCACTGTACTTC

clone size: NA
CDR3 length: 15
D gene: NA
V gene: TRBV21-1
J gene: TRBJ2-2
CDR3 protein: CASSTSGRETGELFF
CDR3 DNA: TGTGCCAGCAGTACTAGCGGGAGGGAAACCGGGGAGCTGTTTTTT

clone size: once
CDR3 length: 15
D gene: TRBD2
V gene: TRBV30
J gene: TRBJ2-1
CDR3 protein: CAWSGSGNSYNEQFF
CDR3 DNA: TGTGCCTGGAGTGGGAGCGGGAACTCCTACAATGAGCAGTTCTTC

clone size: NA
CDR3 length: 15
D gene: TRBD2
V gene: TRBV9
J gene: TRBJ2-3
CDR3 protein: CASSPASGSTDTQYF
CDR3 DNA: TGTGCCAGCAGCCCGGCTAGCGGGAGCACAGATACGCAGTATTTT

clone size: NA
CDR3 length: 16
D gene: NA
V gene: TRBV18
J gene: TRBJ2-7
CDR3 protein: CASSLGLGTSSYEQYF
CDR3 DNA: TGTGCCAGCTCACTTGGACTAGGGACAAGCTCCTACGAGCAGTACTTC

clone size: NA
CDR3 length: 15
D gene: NA
V gene: TRBV30
J gene: TRBJ2-1
CDR3 protein: CAWSVAGSLGGEQFF
CDR3 DNA: TGTGCCTGGAGTGTAGCAGGTTCCCTAGGGGGGGAGCAGTTCTTC

clone size: NA
CDR3 length: 14
D gene: NA
V gene: TRBV9
J gene: TRBJ2-7
CDR3 protein: CASSVGGYDYEQYF
CDR3 DNA: TGTGCCAGCAGCGTAGGAGGGTACGACTACGAGCAGTACTTC

clone size: few
CDR3 length: 15
D gene: TRBD1
V gene: TRBV28
J gene: TRBJ1-2
CDR3 protein: CASSFFGQERYGYTF
CDR3 DNA: TGTGCCAGCAGTTTCTTCGGACAGGAACGCTATGGCTACACCTTC

clone size: NA
CDR3 length: 15
D gene: TRBD1
V gene: TRBV6-1
J gene: TRBJ2-3
CDR3 protein: CASSELDRGPDTQYF
CDR3 DNA: TGTGCCAGCAGTGAACTGGACAGGGGGCCTGATACGCAGTATTTT

clone size: few
CDR3 length: 15
D gene: TRBD1
V gene: TRBV10-3
J gene: TRBJ2-1
CDR3 protein: CAIRRGTGSYNEQFF
CDR3 DNA: TGTGCCATCAGGCGAGGGACAGGGTCTTACAATGAGCAGTTCTTC

clone size: NA
CDR3 length: 13
D gene: NA
V gene: TRBV2
J gene: TRBJ2-1
CDR3 protein: CASSDVSNNEQFF
CDR3 DNA: TGTGCCAGCAGTGATGTTAGTAACAATGAGCAGTTCTTC

clone size: NA
CDR3 length: 11
D gene: TRBD2
V gene: TRBV20-1
J gene: TRBJ2-7
CDR3 protein: CSARVAGAQYF
CDR3 DNA: TGCAGTGCTAGGGTAGCGGGAGCGCAGTACTTC

clone size: NA
CDR3 length: 15
D gene: TRBD2
V gene: TRBV28
J gene: TRBJ2-3
CDR3 protein: CASSLSAGGVDTQYF
CDR3 DNA: TGTGCCAGCAGTTTGTCGGCGGGAGGGGTAGATACGCAGTATTTT

clone size: NA
CDR3 length: 16
D gene: TRBD2
V gene: TRBV28
J gene: TRBJ2-2
CDR3 protein: CASSLRRFQGSGELFF
CDR3 DNA: TGTGCCAGCAGTTTAAGGCGGTTCCAGGGTAGCGGGGAGCTGTTTTTC

clone size: NA
CDR3 length: 14
D gene: NA
V gene: TRBV5-5
J gene: TRBJ2-7
CDR3 protein: CASSPLDSSYEQYF
CDR3 DNA: TGTGCCAGCAGCCCACTGGACAGTTCCTACGAGCAGTACTTC

clone size: NA
CDR3 length: 16
D gene: NA
V gene: TRBV28
J gene: TRBJ1-5
CDR3 protein: CASSLGWSQRNQPQHF
CDR3 DNA: TGTGCCAGCAGTTTAGGATGGAGTCAGAGAAATCAGCCCCAGCATTTT

clone size: NA
CDR3 length: 11
D gene: NA
V gene: TRBV20-1
J gene: TRBJ2-7
CDR3 protein: CSSLQGYEQYF
CDR3 DNA: TGCAGCTCCCTACAGGGTTACGAGCAGTACTTC

clone size: once
CDR3 length: 14
D gene: NA
V gene: TRBV7-9
J gene: TRBJ2-1
CDR3 protein: CASSLVGGGVEQFF
CDR3 DNA: TGTGCCAGCAGCTTAGTCGGGGGTGGGGTTGAGCAGTTCTTC

clone size: NA
CDR3 length: 12
D gene: NA
V gene: TRBV7-9
J gene: TRBJ2-3
CDR3 protein: CASSFGGDTQYF
CDR3 DNA: TGTGCCAGCAGCTTCGGGGGAGATACGCAGTATTTT